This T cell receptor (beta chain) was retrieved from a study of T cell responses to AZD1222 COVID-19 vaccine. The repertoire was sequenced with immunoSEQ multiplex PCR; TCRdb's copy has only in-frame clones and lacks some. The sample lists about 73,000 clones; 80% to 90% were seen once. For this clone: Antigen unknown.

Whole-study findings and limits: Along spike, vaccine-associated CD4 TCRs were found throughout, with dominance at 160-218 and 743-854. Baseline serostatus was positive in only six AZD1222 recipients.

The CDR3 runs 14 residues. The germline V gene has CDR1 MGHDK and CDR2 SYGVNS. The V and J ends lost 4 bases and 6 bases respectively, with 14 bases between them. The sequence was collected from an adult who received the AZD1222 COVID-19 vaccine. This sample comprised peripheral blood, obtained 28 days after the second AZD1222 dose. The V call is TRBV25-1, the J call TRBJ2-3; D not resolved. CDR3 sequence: CASSGPLLKDTQYF. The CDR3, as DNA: TGTGCCAGCAGTGGCCCCCTCCTCAAGGATACGCAGTATTTT.